Listed below are T cell receptor beta chains from one sample, sequenced in a study of blood T cell repertoires in COVID-19. Profiling relied on immunoSEQ multiplex PCR, and the TCRdb table lists in-frame clones only, not all of them. The data contain fewer than 250,000 clones, approximately 85% of them singletons. The sample comprised peripheral blood. These receptors were collected from a man aged 40-49 years with acute or convalescent COVID-19. CDR3s include the opening cysteine and the closing phenylalanine or tryptophan. Fields, in order: V gene, D gene, clone size, J gene, CDR3 DNA, CDR3 protein. D genes are given only for firm matches. Not all rows give a size; the values are once, few, many and, for expanded clones, a class.

>TRBV12-3/TRBV12-4|-|many|TRBJ1-2
TGTGCCAGCAGTCACAGGGACCTTGGCTACACCTTC
CASSHRDLGYTF
>TRBV5-6|TRBD2|-|TRBJ2-1
TGTGCCAGCGTGACTAGCGGGGGGTACAATGAGCAGTTCTTC
CASVTSGGYNEQFF
>TRBV5-8|-|-|TRBJ2-7
TGTGCCAGCAGCTTTGAACGGGGATCAGCCTACGAGCAGTACTTC
CASSFERGSAYEQYF
>TRBV28|-|-|TRBJ2-7
TGTGCCAGCCTGGGGGGGCCCCGCTACGAGCAGTACTTC
CASLGGPRYEQYF
>TRBV5-1|TRBD1|-|TRBJ1-6
TGCGCCAGCAGCTCCGGGACAGCCAATTCACCCCTCCACTTT
CASSSGTANSPLHF
>TRBV10-3|TRBD1|-|TRBJ1-2
TGTGCCATCAGTTGGCAGGGGGATGGCTACACCTTC
CAISWQGDGYTF
>TRBV7-9|TRBD1|-|TRBJ2-7
TGTGCCAGCAGCTGGGGACAGGGGTACGAGCAGTACTTC
CASSWGQGYEQYF
>TRBV27|TRBD1|-|TRBJ2-7
TGTGCCAGCAGTTTAGGGACAGGCTACGAGCAGTACTTC
CASSLGTGYEQYF
>TRBV7-2|-|-|TRBJ1-1
TGTGCCAGCAGCTTAGCGAAGTTACTTACTGAAGCTTTCTTT
CASSLAKLLTEAFF
>TRBV10-3|-|-|TRBJ2-7
TGTGCCATCAGTGAATCGCAGGGCTTGAGGCAGTACTTC
CAISESQGLRQYF
>TRBV5-4|TRBD1|-|TRBJ1-1
TGTGCCAGCAGCCCAACCCTGGACAGGGTGGGCACTGAAGCTTTCTTT
CASSPTLDRVGTEAFF
>TRBV7-2|-|-|TRBJ2-3
TGTGCCAGCAGCTTAGAGTCGGGGGGCCGCACAGATACGCAGTATTTT
CASSLESGGRTDTQYF
>TRBV7-9|TRBD2|-|TRBJ2-3
TGTGCCAGCAGCCTCCTAGCGGGGGACACAGATACGCAGTATTTT
CASSLLAGDTDTQYF
>TRBV12-3/TRBV12-4|TRBD1|-|TRBJ1-2
TGTGCCACCAGACAGGGAGTAGGCTATGGCTACACCTTC
CATRQGVGYGYTF
>TRBV6-5|-|-|TRBJ2-1
TGTGCCAGCAGTTACTCCGACAATGAGCAGTTCTTC
CASSYSDNEQFF
>TRBV6-5|-|-|TRBJ1-3
TGTGCCAGCAGTCGGGGAACTGGAAACACCATATATTTT
CASSRGTGNTIYF
>TRBV29-1|-|-|TRBJ2-3
TGCAGCGCTGGGCGGGTTGTTACAGATACGCAGTATTTT
CSAGRVVTDTQYF
>TRBV10-3|-|-|TRBJ2-2
TGTGCCATCAGGGAGCAGGGGGGGAACACCGGGGAGCTGTTTTTT
CAIREQGGNTGELFF
>TRBV10-3|-|-|TRBJ1-5
TGTGCCATCTCTTCAACTAATCAGCCCCAGCATTTT
CAISSTNQPQHF
>TRBV28|TRBD1|-|TRBJ1-1
TGTGCCAGCAGGCGACAGGGGGCGGGGGACACTGAAGCTTTCTTT
CASRRQGAGDTEAFF
>TRBV3-1/TRBV3-2|TRBD1|-|TRBJ2-1
TGTGCCAGCAGCGGACAGGGACCTCTCTTTGCGAATGAGCAGTTCTTC
CASSGQGPLFANEQFF
>TRBV5-8|TRBD2|-|TRBJ2-3
TGTGCCAGCAGCCAGCGGGGGGGTAACACAGATACGCAGTATTTT
CASSQRGGNTDTQYF
>TRBV5-1|-|-|TRBJ1-1
TGCGCCAGCAGCCGATGGACAGCAAACACTGAAGCTTTCTTT
CASSRWTANTEAFF
>TRBV2|-|few|TRBJ1-1
TGTGCCAGCATTGGGCAGCAGAACACTGAAGCTTTCTTT
CASIGQQNTEAFF
>TRBV7-2|-|-|TRBJ1-2
TGTGCCAGCAGCCCGACGGGCTATGGCTACACCTTC
CASSPTGYGYTF
>TRBV14|TRBD2|-|TRBJ2-1
TGTGCCAGCAGCCAAGAGGGACTAGCGGGGGGCTCTGAGCAGTTCTTC
CASSQEGLAGGSEQFF
>TRBV19|TRBD1|few|TRBJ2-7
TGTGCCAGCGGGGACAGAACCTACGAGCAGTACTTC
CASGDRTYEQYF
>TRBV5-1|TRBD2|-|TRBJ2-3
TGCGCCAGCAGCTTGGCCGGCGGGGGGTCGACAGATACGCAGTATTTT
CASSLAGGGSTDTQYF
>TRBV27|TRBD1|few|TRBJ1-6
TGTGCCAGCATTTCCCTACAGGGGGGATATTCACCCCTCCACTTT
CASISLQGGYSPLHF
>TRBV6-5|-|once|TRBJ2-5
TGTGCCAGCAACTCCCCTTCCGCAGGGTTAGAGACCCAGTACTTC
CASNSPSAGLETQYF
>TRBV11-2|-|-|TRBJ2-5
TGTGCCAGCACCTGGACTCAAGAGACCCAGTACTTC
CASTWTQETQYF
>TRBV5-4|-|-|TRBJ2-5
TGTGCCAGCGCCAGGGGCGGAACCCAAGAGACCCAGTACTTC
CASARGGTQETQYF
>TRBV27|TRBD2|-|TRBJ2-3
TGTGCCAGCAGTCTCGTGACTAGCGGGGGGGCCCAAGATACGCAGTATTTT
CASSLVTSGGAQDTQYF
>TRBV5-8|-|-|TRBJ1-5
TGTGCCAGCAGCTTGAGCCGGGGGGCAGACAATCAGCCCCAGCATTTT
CASSLSRGADNQPQHF
>TRBV5-6|-|once|TRBJ2-7
TGTGCCAGCAGCCGGAGGACAGAGCGGTTGTCAGGCGACGAGCAGTACTTC
CASSRRTERLSGDEQYF
>TRBV5-5|-|-|TRBJ2-1
TGTGCCAGCAGACCTACAGGGGACTTCGCTGATGAGCAGTTCTTC
CASRPTGDFADEQFF
>TRBV2|-|-|TRBJ2-5
TGTGCCAGCGGATATAGACAGAACCAAGAGACCCAGTACTTC
CASGYRQNQETQYF
>TRBV11-3|-|-|TRBJ1-1
TGTGCCAGCAGCGCTAGCTATATGAACACTGAAGCTTTCTTT
CASSASYMNTEAFF
>TRBV14|TRBD2|-|TRBJ2-1
TGTGCCAGCAGCCGGCGACCGGGACTAGCGGGAGATGAGCAGTTCTTC
CASSRRPGLAGDEQFF
>TRBV3-1/TRBV3-2|-|-|TRBJ1-1
TGTGCCAGCAGCCAAGAGGGAGTGAACACTGAAGCTTTCTTT
CASSQEGVNTEAFF
>TRBV27|-|-|TRBJ1-1
TGTGCCAGCATAAGCTTCCAAGGGGCTGCTGAAGCTTTCTTT
CASISFQGAAEAFF
>TRBV18|-|-|TRBJ1-4
TGTGCCAGCTCACCAGGGGGCAATGAAAAACTGTTTTTT
CASSPGGNEKLFF
>TRBV29-1|TRBD1|-|TRBJ1-1
TGCAGCTTCCTTACAGGGGGCACTGAAGCTTTCTTT
CSFLTGGTEAFF
>TRBV9|-|-|TRBJ2-2
TGTGCCAGCAGCGTGGCTCTGACTAGGGGGCAACAAGGGGAGCTGTTTTTT
CASSVALTRGQQGELFF
>TRBV24-1|TRBD1|-|TRBJ2-2
TGTGCCACCAGTGACCCCGGGACAGGGGGGGAGCTGTTTTTT
CATSDPGTGGELFF
>TRBV11-3|-|-|TRBJ1-4
TGTGCCAGCAGCTTAGGAGGTTCTAATGAAAAACTGTTTTTT
CASSLGGSNEKLFF
>TRBV13|-|few|TRBJ2-5
TGTGCCAGCAGCCAAAAAGAGACCCAGTACTTC
CASSQKETQYF
>TRBV6-2/TRBV6-3|-|-|TRBJ2-1
TGTGCCAGCAGTTCCCCCCTTTTAGGGGGAAATGAGCAGTTCTTC
CASSSPLLGGNEQFF
>TRBV24-1|-|once|TRBJ2-3
TGTGCCACCAGTGATTCCGGACAGCTTTATTTT
CATSDSGQLYF
>TRBV30|-|-|TRBJ1-1
TGTGCCTGGAGTACAGGACAGCCTCCGGGGGCTTTCTTT
CAWSTGQPPGAFF